The 2 T cell receptor beta chains reported below all come from one sample, sequenced in a study of vaccination effects on CD4 cells after COVID-19. These receptors have no known antigen. Using immunoSEQ multiplex PCR, the repertoire was profiled, and TCRdb retains in-frame clones only, with some absent. The sample lists roughly 27,000 clones, 83% occurring once. Viral peptide pools were used in the ViraFEST assay to expand antigen-specific CD4+ T cells, and sequencing came afterward. Isolating CD4+ T cells followed 9 to 10 days of culture. Participants were given two doses of BNT162b2 or mRNA-1273 vaccine. The specimen was CD4+ T cells from PBMCs cultured with HCoV-NL63 spike peptides, collected after COVID-19 vaccination. Receptors were obtained from a human donor who received a COVID-19 vaccine. Some clones in this sample may be carry-over from other donors' samples.

J is TRBJ1-4 and V is TRBV28; 7 nucleotides match TRBD1. V dropped 5 bases and J dropped 6; count of bases not matched to a gene: 6. The germline V gene encodes CDR1 MDHEN and CDR2 SYDVKM. The CDR3 is 14 amino acids. The CDR3 nucleotides are TGTGCCAGCAGTCTACGACAGGGTTATGAAAAACTGTTTTTT. It codes for CASSLRQGYEKLFF.

The chain has TRBV4-1 and TRBJ2-3, with TRBD1 matching over 7 bases. The CDR3 has 16 residues. Germline CDR1 is MGHRA and CDR2 is YSYEKL. J gave up 1 base and V 0 bases, and 4 bases lay outside the gene matches. In DNA, the CDR3 is TGCGCCAGCAGCCAAGACGTTACAGGGGGCACAGATACGCAGTATTTT. As protein: CASSQDVTGGTDTQYF.